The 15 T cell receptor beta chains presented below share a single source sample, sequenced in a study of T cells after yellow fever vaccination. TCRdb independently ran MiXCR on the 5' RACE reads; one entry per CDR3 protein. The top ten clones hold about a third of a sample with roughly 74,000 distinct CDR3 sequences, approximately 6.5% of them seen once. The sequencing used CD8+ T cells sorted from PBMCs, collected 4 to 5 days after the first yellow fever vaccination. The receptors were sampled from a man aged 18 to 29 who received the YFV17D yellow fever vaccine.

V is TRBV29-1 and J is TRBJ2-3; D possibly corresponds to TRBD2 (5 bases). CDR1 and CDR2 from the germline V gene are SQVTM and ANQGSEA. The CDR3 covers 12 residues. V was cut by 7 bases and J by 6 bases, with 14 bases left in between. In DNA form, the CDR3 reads TGCAGCGCCCTTCTTAGGACTGATACGCAGTATTTT. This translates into CSALLRTDTQYF.

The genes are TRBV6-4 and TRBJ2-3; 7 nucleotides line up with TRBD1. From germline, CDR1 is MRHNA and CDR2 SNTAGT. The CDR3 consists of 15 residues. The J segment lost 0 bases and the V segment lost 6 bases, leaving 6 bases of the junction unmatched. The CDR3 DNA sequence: TGTGCCAGCAGGCCGGGACAGAGTAGCACAGATACGCAGTATTTT. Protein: CASRPGQSSTDTQYF.

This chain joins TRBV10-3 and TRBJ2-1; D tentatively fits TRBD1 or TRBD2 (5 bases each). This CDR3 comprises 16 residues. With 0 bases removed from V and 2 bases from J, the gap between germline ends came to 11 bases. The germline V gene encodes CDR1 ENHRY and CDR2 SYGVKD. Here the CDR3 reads CAISESGRVAYNEQFF. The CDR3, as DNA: TGTGCCATCAGTGAGTCGGGGCGGGTGGCCTACAATGAGCAGTTCTTC.

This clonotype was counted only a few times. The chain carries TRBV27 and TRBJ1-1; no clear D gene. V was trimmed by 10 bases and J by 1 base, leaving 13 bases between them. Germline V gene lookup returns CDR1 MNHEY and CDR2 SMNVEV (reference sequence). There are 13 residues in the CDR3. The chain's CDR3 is CANVPGKNTEAFF. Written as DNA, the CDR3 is TGTGCCAACGTCCCGGGAAAGAACACTGAAGCTTTCTTT.

Here the CDR3 reads CASSLGSRTTDTQYF. In DNA form, the CDR3 reads TGCGCCAGCAGCTTGGGCTCGCGAACCACAGATACGCAGTATTTT. The V and J genes are TRBV5-1 and TRBJ2-3; no firm D call. The CDR3 totals 15 residues. Trimming shortened V by 0 bases and J by 2 bases, and 10 bases separated the two germline ends. CDR1 and CDR2 (germline): SGHRS, YFSETQ.

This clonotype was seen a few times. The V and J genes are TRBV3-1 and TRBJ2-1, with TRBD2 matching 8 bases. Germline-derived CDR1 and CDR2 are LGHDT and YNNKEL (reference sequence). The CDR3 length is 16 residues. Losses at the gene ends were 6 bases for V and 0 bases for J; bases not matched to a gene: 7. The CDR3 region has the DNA TGTGCCAGCAGGGCACTAGCGGCGTCCTCCTACAATGAGCAGTTCTTC. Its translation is CASRALAASSYNEQFF.

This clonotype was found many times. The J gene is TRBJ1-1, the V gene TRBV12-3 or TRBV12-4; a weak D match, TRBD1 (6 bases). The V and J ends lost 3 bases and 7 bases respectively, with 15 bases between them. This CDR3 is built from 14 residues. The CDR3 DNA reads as TGTGCCAGCAGTTTCGGGGGGCTTGGGGATGAAGCTTTCTTT. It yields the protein CASSFGGLGDEAFF.

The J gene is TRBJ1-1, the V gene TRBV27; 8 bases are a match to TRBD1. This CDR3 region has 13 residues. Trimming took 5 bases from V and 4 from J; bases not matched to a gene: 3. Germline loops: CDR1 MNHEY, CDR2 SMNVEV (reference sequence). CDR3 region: CASSTGGSTEAFF. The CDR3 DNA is TGTGCCAGCAGTACAGGGGGGAGCACTGAAGCTTTCTTT.

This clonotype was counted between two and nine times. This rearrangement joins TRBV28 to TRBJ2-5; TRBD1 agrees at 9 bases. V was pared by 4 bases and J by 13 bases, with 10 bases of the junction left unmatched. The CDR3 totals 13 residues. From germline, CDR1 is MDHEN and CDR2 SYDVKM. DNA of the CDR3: TGTGCCAGCAGTTCGCGACAGGGGGTCTTAGCGTACTTC. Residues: CASSSRQGVLAYF.

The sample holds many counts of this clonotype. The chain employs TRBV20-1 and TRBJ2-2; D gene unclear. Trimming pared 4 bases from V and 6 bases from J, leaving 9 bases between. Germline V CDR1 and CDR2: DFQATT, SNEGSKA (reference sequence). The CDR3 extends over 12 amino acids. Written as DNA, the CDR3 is TGCAGTGCTACATATGGGGCCGGGGAGCTGTTTTTT. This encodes CSATYGAGELFF.

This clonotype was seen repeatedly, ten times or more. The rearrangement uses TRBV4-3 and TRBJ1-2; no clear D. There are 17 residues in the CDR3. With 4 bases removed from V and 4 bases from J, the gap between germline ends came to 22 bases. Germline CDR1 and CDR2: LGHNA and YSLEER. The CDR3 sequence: CASSPSRSPGVVYGYTF. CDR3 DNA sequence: TGCGCCAGCAGCCCTAGCAGGTCGCCTGGTGTGGTCTATGGCTACACCTTC.

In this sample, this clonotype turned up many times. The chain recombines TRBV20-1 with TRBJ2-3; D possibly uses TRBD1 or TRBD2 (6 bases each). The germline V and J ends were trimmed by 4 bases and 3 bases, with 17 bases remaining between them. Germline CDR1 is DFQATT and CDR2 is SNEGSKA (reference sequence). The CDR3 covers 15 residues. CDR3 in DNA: TGCAGTGCTACCCTTTGGAGGGGGGTAACAGATACGCAGTATTTT. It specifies CSATLWRGVTDTQYF.

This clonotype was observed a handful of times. CDR3 sequence (DNA): TGTGCCACCTCCCGGGCTGGCGGTAATGAGCAGTTCTTC. It specifies CATSRAGGNEQFF. The chain carries TRBV6-2 or TRBV6-3 and TRBJ2-1, with unresolved D. The CDR3 has 13 residues. Trimming shortened V by 10 bases and J by 7 bases, and 17 bases separated the two germline ends. From germline, CDR1 is MNHEY and CDR2 SVGEGT.

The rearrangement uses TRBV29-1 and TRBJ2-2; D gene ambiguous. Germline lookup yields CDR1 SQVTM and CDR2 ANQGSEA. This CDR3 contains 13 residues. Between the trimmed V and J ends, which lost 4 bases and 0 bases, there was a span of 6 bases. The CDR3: CSVVGTNTGELFF. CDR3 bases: TGCAGCGTTGTGGGAACGAACACCGGGGAGCTGTTTTTT.

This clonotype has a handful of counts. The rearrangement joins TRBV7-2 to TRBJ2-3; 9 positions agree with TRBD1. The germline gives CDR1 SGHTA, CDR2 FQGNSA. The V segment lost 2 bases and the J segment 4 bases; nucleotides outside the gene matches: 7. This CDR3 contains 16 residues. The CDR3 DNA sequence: TGTGCCAGCAGCTTATCACAGGGGGCGCTCCCAGATACGCAGTATTTT. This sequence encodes CASSLSQGALPDTQYF.